The rows below give T cell receptor beta chains drawn from one sample of a study of T cells in Graves' hyperthyroidism and ophthalmopathy. TCRdb processed the multiplex PCR reads anew with MiXCR; each CDR3 protein has one entry. The table includes hundreds of thousands of distinct CDR3 sequences, approximately 13% detected once. The sample comprised blood. Source of these receptors: a woman aged 18-29 years with Graves' hyperthyroidism. Each CDR3 is given with its conserved first and last residue. A D gene is named only where the DNA matches it firmly. Clone size is stated in some rows and not others, as once, few, many or a class when expanded.

clone_size cdr3_length j_call v_call d_call cdr3_aa cdr3_nt
many 11 TRBJ2-1 TRBV20-1 . CSATAYNEQFF TGCAGTGCTACAGCTTACAATGAGCAGTTCTTC
many 14 TRBJ2-7 TRBV7-9 TRBD2 CASSLTSETYEQYF TGTGCCAGCAGCTTGACTAGCGAAACCTACGAGCAGTACTTC
many 16 TRBJ1-5 TRBV18 . CASSPDRDARRQPQHF TGTGCCAGCTCACCAGACCGGGACGCAAGACGGCAGCCCCAGCATTTT
many 14 TRBJ1-2 TRBV11-2 TRBD1 CASSSPGQLYGYTF TGTGCCAGCAGTTCTCCGGGACAGCTATATGGCTACACCTTC
many 15 TRBJ2-1 TRBV20-1 TRBD2 CSARDPTSGPNEQFF TGCAGTGCTAGAGATCCTACTAGCGGCCCCAATGAGCAGTTCTTC
many 15 TRBJ2-1 TRBV28 . CASSLADLTYNEQFF TGTGCCAGCAGTCTGGCTGATCTCACATACAATGAGCAGTTCTTC
few 12 TRBJ2-5 TRBV5-1 . CASRQLKETQYF TGCGCCAGCAGGCAACTTAAAGAGACCCAGTACTTC
many 17 TRBJ2-5 TRBV7-8 . CASSFSASGPQGETQYF TGTGCCAGCAGCTTCTCCGCATCGGGACCCCAGGGGGAGACCCAGTACTTC
many 13 TRBJ1-2 TRBV20-1 . CSAASDRLYGYTF TGCAGTGCGGCCTCTGACCGTCTATATGGCTACACCTTC
many 12 TRBJ2-7 TRBV29-1 TRBD1 CSIRDRETEQYF TGCAGCATCCGGGACAGGGAGACCGAGCAGTACTTC
. 15 TRBJ2-7 TRBV10-1 . CASSESASVFDEQYF TGCGCCAGCAGTGAGTCGGCATCGGTATTCGACGAGCAGTACTTC
few 15 TRBJ2-7 TRBV6-1 TRBD1 CASSTRGTGRYEQYF TGTGCCAGCAGCACCCGGGGGACAGGACGATACGAGCAGTACTTC
. 15 TRBJ2-5 TRBV20-1 TRBD2 CSANRLGLAKETQYF TGCAGTGCTAACCGGTTGGGACTAGCAAAAGAGACCCAGTACTTC
many 14 TRBJ2-1 TRBV7-2 . CASSPGRKYNEQFF TGTGCCAGCAGCCCGGGACGGAAGTACAATGAGCAGTTCTTC
. 13 TRBJ2-1 TRBV6-1 . CASSAAQGYEQFF TGTGCCAGCAGTGCCGCCCAGGGCTACGAGCAGTTCTTC
few 15 TRBJ1-2 TRBV19 . CASSIDSQAFYGYTF TGTGCCAGTAGTATAGACTCCCAGGCTTTCTATGGCTACACCTTC
many 14 TRBJ2-7 TRBV6-1 TRBD1 CASSEGQGAYEQYF TGTGCCAGCAGTGAGGGGCAGGGGGCCTACGAGCAGTACTTC
many 14 TRBJ2-7 TRBV27 . CASSLYSQGYEQYF TGTGCCAGCAGTTTATATTCACAGGGCTACGAGCAGTACTTC
many 19 TRBJ2-5 TRBV3-1 TRBD2 CASSQGALYSAGGRETQYF TGTGCCAGCAGCCAAGGTGCTCTTTATTCGGCGGGAGGGCGAGAGACCCAGTACTTC
many 14 TRBJ2-7 TRBV7-9 . CASSRPPLTDEQYF TGTGCCAGCAGCCGCCCCCCGCTTACGGACGAGCAGTACTTC
many 15 TRBJ2-7 TRBV28 TRBD2 CASSSGLAAYYEQYF TGTGCCAGCAGTTCAGGACTAGCGGCGTACTACGAGCAGTACTTC
many 14 TRBJ1-3 TRBV20-1 . CSAPNQGSGNTIYF TGCAGTGCTCCAAATCAGGGATCTGGAAACACCATATATTTT
few 14 TRBJ2-1 TRBV5-4 TRBD2 CASSLADTYNEQFF TGTGCCAGCAGTCTAGCGGATACCTACAATGAGCAGTTCTTC
few 14 TRBJ2-3 TRBV4-1 . CASRYRPWTDTQYF TGCGCCAGCAGGTACCGCCCCTGGACAGATACGCAGTATTTT
many 15 TRBJ1-1 TRBV11-2 . CASSLQGGWGSEAFF TGTGCCAGCAGCCTTCAGGGAGGATGGGGATCTGAAGCTTTCTTT